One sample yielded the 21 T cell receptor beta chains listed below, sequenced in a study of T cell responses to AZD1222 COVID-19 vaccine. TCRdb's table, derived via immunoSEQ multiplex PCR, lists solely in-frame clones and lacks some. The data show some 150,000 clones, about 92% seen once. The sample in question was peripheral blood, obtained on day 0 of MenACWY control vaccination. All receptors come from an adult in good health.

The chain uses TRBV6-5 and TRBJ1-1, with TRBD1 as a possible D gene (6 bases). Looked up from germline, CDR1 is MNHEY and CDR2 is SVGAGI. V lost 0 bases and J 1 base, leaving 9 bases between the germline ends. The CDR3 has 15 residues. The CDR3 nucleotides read TGTGCCAGCAGTTACTCACAGGGCTGGAACACTGAAGCTTTCTTT. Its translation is CASSYSQGWNTEAFF.

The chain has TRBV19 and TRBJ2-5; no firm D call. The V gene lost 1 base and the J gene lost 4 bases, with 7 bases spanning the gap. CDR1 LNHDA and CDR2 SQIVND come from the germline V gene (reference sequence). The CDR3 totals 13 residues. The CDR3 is CASSIGVPETQYF. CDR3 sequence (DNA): TGTGCCAGTAGTATAGGGGTTCCAGAGACCCAGTACTTC. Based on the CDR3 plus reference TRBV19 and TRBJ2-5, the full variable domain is DGGITQSPKYLFRKEGQNVTLSCEQNLNHDAMYWYRQDPGQGLRLIYYSQIVNDFQKGDIAEGYSVSREKKESFPLTVTSAQKNPTAFYLCASSIGVPETQYFGPGTRLLVL.

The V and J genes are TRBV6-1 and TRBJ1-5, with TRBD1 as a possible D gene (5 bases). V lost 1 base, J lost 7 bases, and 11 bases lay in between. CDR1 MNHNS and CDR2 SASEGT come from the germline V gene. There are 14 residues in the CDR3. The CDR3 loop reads CASSEGQGGQPQHF. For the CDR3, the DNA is TGTGCCAGCAGTGAAGGTCAGGGCGGACAGCCCCAGCATTTT.

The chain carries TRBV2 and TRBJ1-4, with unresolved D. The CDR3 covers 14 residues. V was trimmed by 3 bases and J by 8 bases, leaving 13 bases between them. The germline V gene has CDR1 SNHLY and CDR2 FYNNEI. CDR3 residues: CASSDILGWEKLFF. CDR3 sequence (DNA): TGTGCCAGCAGTGATATCCTGGGGTGGGAAAAACTGTTTTTT.

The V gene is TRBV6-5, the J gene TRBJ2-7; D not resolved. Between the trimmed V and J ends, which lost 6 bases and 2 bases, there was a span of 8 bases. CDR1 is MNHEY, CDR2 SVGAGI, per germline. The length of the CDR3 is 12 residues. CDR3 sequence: CASSQDPYEQYF. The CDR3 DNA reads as TGTGCCAGCAGCCAGGACCCCTACGAGCAGTACTTC.

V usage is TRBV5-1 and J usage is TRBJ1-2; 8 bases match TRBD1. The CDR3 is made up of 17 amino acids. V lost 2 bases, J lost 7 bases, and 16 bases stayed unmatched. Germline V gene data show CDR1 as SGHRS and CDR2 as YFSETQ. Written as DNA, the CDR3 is TGCGCCAGCAGCTTTGATAATTGGGACAGGTCTCAGGGTGGCTACACCTTC. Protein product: CASSFDNWDRSQGGYTF.

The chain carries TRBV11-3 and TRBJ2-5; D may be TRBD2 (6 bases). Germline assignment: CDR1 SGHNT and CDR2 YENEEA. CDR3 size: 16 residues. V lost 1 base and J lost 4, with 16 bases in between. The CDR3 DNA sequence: TGTGCCAGCAGCTTAGCTTCGACAATGGGGGGAGAGACCCAGTACTTC. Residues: CASSLASTMGGETQYF.

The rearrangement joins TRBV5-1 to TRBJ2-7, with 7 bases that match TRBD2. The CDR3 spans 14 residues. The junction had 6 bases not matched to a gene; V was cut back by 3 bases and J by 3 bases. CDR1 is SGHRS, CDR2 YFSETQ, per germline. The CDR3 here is CASSSTGTNYEQYF. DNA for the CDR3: TGCGCCAGCAGCTCCACCGGGACTAACTACGAGCAGTACTTC. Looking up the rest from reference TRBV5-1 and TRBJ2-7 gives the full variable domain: KAGVTQTPRYLIKTRGQQVTLSCSPISGHRSVSWYQQTPGQGLQFLFEYFSETQRNKGNFPGRFSGRQFSNSRSEMNVSTLELGDSALYLCASSSTGTNYEQYFGPGTRLTVT.

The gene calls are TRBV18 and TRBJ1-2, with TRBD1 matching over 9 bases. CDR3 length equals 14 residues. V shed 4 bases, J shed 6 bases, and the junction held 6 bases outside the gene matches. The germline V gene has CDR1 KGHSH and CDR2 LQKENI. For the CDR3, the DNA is TGTGCCAGCTCACGAACCGGGACAGGGAATGGCTACACCTTC. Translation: CASSRTGTGNGYTF.

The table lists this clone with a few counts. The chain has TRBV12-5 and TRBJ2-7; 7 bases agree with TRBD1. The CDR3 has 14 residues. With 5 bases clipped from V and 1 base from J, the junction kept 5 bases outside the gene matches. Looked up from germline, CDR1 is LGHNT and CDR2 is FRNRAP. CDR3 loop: CASGGRGRSYEQYF. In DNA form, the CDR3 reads TGTGCTAGTGGTGGCAGGGGGAGATCCTACGAGCAGTACTTC. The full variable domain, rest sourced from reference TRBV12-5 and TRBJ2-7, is DARVTQTPRHKVTEMGQEVTMRCQPILGHNTVFWYRQTMMQGLELLAYFRNRAPLDDSGMPKDRFSAEMPDATLATLKIQPSEPRDSAVYFCASGGRGRSYEQYFGPGTRLTVT.

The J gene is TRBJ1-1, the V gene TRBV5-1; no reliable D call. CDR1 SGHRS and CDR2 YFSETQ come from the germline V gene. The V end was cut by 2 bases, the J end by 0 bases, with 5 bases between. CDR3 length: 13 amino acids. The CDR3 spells CASSLEVNTEAFF. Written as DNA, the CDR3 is TGCGCCAGCAGCTTAGAGGTGAACACTGAAGCTTTCTTT.

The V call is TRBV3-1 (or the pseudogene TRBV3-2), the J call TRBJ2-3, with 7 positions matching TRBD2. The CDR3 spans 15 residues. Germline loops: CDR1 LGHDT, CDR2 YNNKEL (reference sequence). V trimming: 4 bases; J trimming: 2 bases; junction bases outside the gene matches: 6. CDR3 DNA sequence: TGTGCCAGCAGCCGGGAGGGCCGAAACACAGATACGCAGTATTTT. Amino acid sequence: CASSREGRNTDTQYF.

As DNA, the CDR3 is TGTGCCAGCAGTTCCCGGGGGCTAGCGGGAGGGCCGGCCTACAATGAGCAGTTCTTC. This sequence encodes CASSSRGLAGGPAYNEQFF. The rearrangement joins TRBV6-2 or TRBV6-3 to TRBJ2-1; 12 positions agree with TRBD2. There are 19 residues in the CDR3. V gave up 4 bases and J gave up 2 bases; unmatched junction bases: 12. Germline loops: CDR1 MNHEY, CDR2 SVGEGT.

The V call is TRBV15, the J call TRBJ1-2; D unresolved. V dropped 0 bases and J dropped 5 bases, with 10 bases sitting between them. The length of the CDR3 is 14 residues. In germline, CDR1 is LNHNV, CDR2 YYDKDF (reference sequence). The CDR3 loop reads CATSRERLGYGYTF. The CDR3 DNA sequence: TGTGCCACCAGCAGAGAGCGCCTGGGTTATGGCTACACCTTC.

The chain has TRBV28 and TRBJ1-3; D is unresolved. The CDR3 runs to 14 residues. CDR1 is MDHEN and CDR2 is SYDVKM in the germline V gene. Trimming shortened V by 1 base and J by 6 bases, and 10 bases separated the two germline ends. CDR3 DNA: TGTGCCAGCAGTTTATTGCCTAATAAAAACACCATATATTTT. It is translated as CASSLLPNKNTIYF.

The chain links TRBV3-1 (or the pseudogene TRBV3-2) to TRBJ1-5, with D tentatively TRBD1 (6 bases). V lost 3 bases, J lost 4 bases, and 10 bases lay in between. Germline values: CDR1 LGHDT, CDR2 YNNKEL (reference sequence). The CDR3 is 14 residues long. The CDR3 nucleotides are TGTGCCAGCAGCCAGGGGACATGGAATCAGCCCCAGCATTTT. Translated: CASSQGTWNQPQHF.

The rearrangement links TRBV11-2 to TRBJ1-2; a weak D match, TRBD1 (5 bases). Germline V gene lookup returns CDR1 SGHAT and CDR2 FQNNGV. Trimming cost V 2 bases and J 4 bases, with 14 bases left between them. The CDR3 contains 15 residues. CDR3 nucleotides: TGTGCCAGCAGCTTACAACCCGGGACCTCCTATGGCTACACCTTC. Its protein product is CASSLQPGTSYGYTF.

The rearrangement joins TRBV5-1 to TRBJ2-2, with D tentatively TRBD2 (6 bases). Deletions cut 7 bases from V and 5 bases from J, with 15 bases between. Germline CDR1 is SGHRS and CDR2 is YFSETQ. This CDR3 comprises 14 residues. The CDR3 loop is CASANRENTGELFF. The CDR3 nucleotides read TGCGCCAGCGCAAACCGGGAGAATACCGGGGAGCTGTTTTTT.

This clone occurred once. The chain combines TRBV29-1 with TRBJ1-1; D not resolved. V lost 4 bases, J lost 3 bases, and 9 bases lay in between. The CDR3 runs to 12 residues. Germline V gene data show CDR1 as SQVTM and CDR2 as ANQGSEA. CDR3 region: CSVGPGDTEAFF. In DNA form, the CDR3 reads TGCAGCGTTGGGCCGGGAGACACTGAAGCTTTCTTT.

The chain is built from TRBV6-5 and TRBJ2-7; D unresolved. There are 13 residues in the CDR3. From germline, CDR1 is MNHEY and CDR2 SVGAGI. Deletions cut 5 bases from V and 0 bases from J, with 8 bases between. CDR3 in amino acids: CASSQIPSYEQYF. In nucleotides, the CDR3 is TGTGCCAGCAGTCAAATCCCCTCCTACGAGCAGTACTTC.

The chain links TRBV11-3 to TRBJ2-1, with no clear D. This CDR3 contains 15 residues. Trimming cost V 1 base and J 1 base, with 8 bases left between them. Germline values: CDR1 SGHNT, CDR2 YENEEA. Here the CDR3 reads CASSLGADSYNEQFF. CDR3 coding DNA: TGTGCCAGCAGCTTAGGGGCGGATTCCTACAATGAGCAGTTCTTC.